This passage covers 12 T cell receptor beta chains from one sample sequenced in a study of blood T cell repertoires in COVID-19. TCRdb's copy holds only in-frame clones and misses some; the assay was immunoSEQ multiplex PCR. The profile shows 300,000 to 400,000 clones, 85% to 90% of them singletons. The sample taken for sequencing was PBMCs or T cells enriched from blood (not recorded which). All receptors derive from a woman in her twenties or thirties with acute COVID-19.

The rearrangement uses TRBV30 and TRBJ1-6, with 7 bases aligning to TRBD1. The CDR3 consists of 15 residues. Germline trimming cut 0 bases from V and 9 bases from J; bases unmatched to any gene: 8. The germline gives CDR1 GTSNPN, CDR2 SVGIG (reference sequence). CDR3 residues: CAWSVPDRIISPLHF. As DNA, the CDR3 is TGTGCCTGGAGTGTACCGGACAGGATAATTTCACCCCTCCACTTT.

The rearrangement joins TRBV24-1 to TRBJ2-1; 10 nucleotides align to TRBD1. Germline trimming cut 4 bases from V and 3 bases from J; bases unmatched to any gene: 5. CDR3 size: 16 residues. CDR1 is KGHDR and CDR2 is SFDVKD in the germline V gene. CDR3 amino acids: CATSEAGTGVYNEQFF. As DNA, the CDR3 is TGTGCCACCAGTGAGGCCGGGACAGGGGTCTACAATGAGCAGTTCTTC.

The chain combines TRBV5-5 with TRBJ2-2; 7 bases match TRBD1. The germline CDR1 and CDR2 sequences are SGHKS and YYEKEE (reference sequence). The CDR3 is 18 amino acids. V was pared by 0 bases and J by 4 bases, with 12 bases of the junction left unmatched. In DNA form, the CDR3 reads TGTGCCAGCAGCTTGGTAAAGGTACAGGGGTGGTCCACCGGGGAGCTGTTTTTT. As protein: CASSLVKVQGWSTGELFF.

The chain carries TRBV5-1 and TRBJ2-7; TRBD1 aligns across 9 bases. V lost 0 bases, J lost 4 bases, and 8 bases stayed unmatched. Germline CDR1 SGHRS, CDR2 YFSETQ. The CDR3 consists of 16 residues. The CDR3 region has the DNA TGCGCCAGCAGCTTGGCCACCGGGACAGGGTCGTACGAGCAGTACTTC. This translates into CASSLATGTGSYEQYF.

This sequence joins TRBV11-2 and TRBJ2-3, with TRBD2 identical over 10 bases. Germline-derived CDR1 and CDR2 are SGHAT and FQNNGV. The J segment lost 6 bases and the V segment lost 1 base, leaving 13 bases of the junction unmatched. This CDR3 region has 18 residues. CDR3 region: CASSLGWLAGGGLDTQYF. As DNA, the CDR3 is TGTGCCAGCAGCTTAGGGTGGTTAGCGGGGGGTGGCTTGGATACGCAGTATTTT.

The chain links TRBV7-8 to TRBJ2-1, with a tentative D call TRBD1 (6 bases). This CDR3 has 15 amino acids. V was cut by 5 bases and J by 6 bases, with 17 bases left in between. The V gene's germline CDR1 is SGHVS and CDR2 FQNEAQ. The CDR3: CASSVQGAATNEQFF. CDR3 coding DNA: TGTGCCAGCAGCGTACAGGGAGCTGCTACCAATGAGCAGTTCTTC. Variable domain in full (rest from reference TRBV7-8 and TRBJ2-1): GAGVSQSPRYKVAKRGQDVALRCDPISGHVSLFWYQQALGQGPEFLTYFQNEAQLDKSGLPSDRFFAERPEGSVSTLKIQRTQQEDSAVYLCASSVQGAATNEQFFGPGTRLTVL.

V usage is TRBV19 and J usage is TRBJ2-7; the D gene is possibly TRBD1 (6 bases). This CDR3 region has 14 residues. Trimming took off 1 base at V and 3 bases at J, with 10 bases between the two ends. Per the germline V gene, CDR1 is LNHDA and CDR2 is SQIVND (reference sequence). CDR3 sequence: CASSIAGVYYEQYF. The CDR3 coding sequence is TGTGCCAGTAGTATAGCAGGGGTCTACTACGAGCAGTACTTC.

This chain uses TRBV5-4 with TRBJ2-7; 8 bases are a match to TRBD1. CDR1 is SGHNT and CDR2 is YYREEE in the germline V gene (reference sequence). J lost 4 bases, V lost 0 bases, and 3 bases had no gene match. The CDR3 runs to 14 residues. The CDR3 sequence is CASSLDRGKYEQYF. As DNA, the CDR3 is TGTGCCAGCAGCTTGGACAGGGGGAAATACGAGCAGTACTTC.

The CDR3 is CASSYGRQGGTEAFF. Written as DNA, the CDR3 is TGCGCCAGCAGCTACGGACGGCAGGGGGGCACTGAAGCTTTCTTT. V is TRBV5-1 and J is TRBJ1-1; 7 nucleotides agree with TRBD1. Germline assignment: CDR1 SGHRS and CDR2 YFSETQ. CDR3 length: 15 residues. J lost 4 bases, V lost 3 bases, and 9 bases had no gene match.

The chain's CDR3 is CASSPDRGNEQFF. CDR3 bases: TGTGCCAGCAGTCCGGACAGGGGCAATGAGCAGTTCTTC. The V and J genes are TRBV6-5 and TRBJ2-1, with 9 bases identical to TRBD1. Trimming cost V 5 bases and J 6 bases; bases outside gene matches: 2. The germline V gene encodes CDR1 MNHEY and CDR2 SVGAGI. The CDR3 is 13 residues long.

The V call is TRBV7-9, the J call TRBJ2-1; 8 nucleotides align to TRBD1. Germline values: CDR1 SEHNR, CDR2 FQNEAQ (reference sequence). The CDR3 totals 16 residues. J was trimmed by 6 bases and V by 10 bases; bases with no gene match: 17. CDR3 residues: CAILPGPRRGLNEQFF. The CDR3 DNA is TGTGCCATCCTTCCAGGCCCACGCAGGGGGCTCAATGAGCAGTTCTTC.

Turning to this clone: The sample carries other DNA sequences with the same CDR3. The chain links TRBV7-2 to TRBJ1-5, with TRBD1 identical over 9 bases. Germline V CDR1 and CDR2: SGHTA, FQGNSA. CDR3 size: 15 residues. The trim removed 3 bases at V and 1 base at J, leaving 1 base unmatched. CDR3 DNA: TGTGCCAGCAGCTTGGACAGGGGAAGCAATCAGCCCCAGCATTTT. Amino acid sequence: CASSLDRGSNQPQHF.